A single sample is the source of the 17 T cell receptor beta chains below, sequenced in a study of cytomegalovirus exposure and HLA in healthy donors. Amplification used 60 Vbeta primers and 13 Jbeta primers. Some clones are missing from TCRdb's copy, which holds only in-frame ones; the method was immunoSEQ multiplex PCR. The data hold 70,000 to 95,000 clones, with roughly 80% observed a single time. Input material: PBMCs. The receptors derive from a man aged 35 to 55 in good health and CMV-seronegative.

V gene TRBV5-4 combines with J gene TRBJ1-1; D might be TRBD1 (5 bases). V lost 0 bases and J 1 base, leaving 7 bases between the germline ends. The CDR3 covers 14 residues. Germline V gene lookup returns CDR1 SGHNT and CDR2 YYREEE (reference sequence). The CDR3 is CASSLGQRNTEAFF. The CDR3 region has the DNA TGTGCCAGCAGCTTGGGACAGCGGAACACTGAAGCTTTCTTT.

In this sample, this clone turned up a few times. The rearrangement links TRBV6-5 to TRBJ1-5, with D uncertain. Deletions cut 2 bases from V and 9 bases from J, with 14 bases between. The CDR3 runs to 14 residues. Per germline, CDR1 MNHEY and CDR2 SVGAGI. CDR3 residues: CASSYGGSEGPQHF. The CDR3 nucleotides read TGTGCCAGCAGTTACGGTGGCTCGGAGGGGCCCCAGCATTTT.

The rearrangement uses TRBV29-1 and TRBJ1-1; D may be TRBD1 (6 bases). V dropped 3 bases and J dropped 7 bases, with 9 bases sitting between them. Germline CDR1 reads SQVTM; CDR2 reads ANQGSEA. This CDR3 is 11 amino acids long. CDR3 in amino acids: CSVDRGHEAFF. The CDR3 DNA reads TGCAGCGTTGATAGGGGACATGAAGCTTTCTTT.

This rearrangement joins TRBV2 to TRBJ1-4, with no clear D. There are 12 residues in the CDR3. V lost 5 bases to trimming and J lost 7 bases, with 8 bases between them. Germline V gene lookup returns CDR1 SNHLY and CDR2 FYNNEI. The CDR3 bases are TGTGCCAGCAGTCAAATGCGTGAAAAACTGTTTTTT. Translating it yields CASSQMREKLFF.

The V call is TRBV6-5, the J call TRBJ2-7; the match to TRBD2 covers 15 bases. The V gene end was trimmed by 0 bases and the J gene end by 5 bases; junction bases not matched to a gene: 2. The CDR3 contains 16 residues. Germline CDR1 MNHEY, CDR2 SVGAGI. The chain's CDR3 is CASSYSGLAGGDEQYF. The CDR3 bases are TGTGCCAGCAGTTACTCGGGACTAGCGGGAGGTGACGAGCAGTACTTC.

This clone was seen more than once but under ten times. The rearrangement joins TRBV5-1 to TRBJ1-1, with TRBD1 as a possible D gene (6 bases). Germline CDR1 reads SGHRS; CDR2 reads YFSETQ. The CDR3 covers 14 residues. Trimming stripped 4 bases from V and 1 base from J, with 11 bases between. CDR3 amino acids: CASSRVGANTEAFF. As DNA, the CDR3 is TGCGCCAGCAGCCGGGTGGGGGCGAACACTGAAGCTTTCTTT.

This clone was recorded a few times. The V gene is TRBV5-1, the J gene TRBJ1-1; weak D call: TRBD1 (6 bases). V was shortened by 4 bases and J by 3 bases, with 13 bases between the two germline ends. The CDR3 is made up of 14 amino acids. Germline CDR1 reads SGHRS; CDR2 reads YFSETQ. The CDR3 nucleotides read TGCGCCAGCAGCCCTACGGACAGATACACTGAAGCTTTCTTT. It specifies CASSPTDRYTEAFF.

The CDR3 DNA reads TGTGCCAGTACTAGTATCCGCGGGGGCACCAATTTCAATCAGCCCCAGCATTTT. This sequence encodes CASTSIRGGTNFNQPQHF. The chain links TRBV19 to TRBJ1-5; a weak D match, TRBD1 (6 bases). The ends were cut back, 7 bases at V and 3 bases at J, with 25 bases in the middle. This CDR3 region has 18 residues. Germline loops: CDR1 LNHDA, CDR2 SQIVND (reference sequence). The full variable domain, completed using reference TRBV19 and TRBJ1-5, is DGGITQSPKYLFRKEGQNVTLSCEQNLNHDAMYWYRQDPGQGLRLIYYSQIVNDFQKGDIAEGYSVSREKKESFPLTVTSAQKNPTAFYLCASTSIRGGTNFNQPQHFGDGTRLSIL.

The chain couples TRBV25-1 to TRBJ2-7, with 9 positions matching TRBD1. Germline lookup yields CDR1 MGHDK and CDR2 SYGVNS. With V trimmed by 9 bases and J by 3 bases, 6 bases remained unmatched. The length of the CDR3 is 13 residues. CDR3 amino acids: CARVTTGGYEQYF. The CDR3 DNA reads TGTGCCAGAGTAACGACAGGGGGCTACGAGCAGTACTTC.

The CDR3 sequence is CASSGGYPNQPQHF. DNA of the CDR3: TGTGCCAGCAGCGGAGGTTACCCAAATCAGCCCCAGCATTTT. The chain carries TRBV13 and TRBJ1-5; D remains ambiguous. Deletions cut 5 bases from V and 4 bases from J, with 12 bases between. The CDR3 is 14 residues long. Germline V gene sequence: CDR1 PRHDT, CDR2 FYEKMQ (reference sequence).

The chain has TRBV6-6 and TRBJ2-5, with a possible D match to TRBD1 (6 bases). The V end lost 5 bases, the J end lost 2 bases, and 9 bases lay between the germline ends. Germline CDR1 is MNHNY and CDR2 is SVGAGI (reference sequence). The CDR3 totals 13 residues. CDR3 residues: CASSKGQQETQYF. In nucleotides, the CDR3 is TGTGCCAGCAGTAAAGGACAGCAAGAGACCCAGTACTTC.

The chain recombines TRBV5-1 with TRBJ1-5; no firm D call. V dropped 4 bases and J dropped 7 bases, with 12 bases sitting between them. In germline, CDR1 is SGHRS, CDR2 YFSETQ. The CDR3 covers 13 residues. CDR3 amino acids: CASSQGSGQPQHF. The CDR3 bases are TGCGCCAGCAGCCAAGGCTCGGGGCAGCCCCAGCATTTT.

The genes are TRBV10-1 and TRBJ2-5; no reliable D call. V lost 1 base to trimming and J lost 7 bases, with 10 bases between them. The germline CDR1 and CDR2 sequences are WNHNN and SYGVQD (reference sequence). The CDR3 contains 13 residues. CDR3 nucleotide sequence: TGCGCCAGCAGTGAGTTTGGCCTTTCGACCCAGTACTTC. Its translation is CASSEFGLSTQYF.

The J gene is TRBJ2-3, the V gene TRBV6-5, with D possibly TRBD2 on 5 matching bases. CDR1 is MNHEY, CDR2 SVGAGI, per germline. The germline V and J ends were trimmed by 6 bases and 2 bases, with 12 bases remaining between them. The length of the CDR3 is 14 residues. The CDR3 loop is CASRRTGITDTQYF. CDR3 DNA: TGTGCCAGCAGACGGACTGGCATCACAGATACGCAGTATTTT.

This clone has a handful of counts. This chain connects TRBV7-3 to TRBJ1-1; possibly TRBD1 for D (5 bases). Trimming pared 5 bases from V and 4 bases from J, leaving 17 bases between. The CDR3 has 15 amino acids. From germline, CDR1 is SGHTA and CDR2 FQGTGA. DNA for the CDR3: TGTGCCAGCAGCACGGTCGGAGCAGGGCGCACTGAAGCTTTCTTT. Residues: CASSTVGAGRTEAFF.

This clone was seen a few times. CDR3 coding DNA: TGTGCCAGCAGTTACTCGAGTGGGGCAGCCCAGCCCCAGCATTTT. Translation: CASSYSSGAAQPQHF. This chain links TRBV6-5 with TRBJ1-5; maybe TRBD1 (5 bases). The CDR3 consists of 15 residues. Germline V gene lookup returns CDR1 MNHEY and CDR2 SVGAGI. V shed 0 bases and J shed 7 bases, with 13 bases lying between them.

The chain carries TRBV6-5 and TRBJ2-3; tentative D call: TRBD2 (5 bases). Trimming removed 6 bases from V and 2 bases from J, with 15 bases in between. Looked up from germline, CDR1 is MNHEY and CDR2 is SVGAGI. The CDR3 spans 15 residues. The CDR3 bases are TGTGCCAGCAGCCCGGGGATGGCGGACACAGATACGCAGTATTTT. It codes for CASSPGMADTDTQYF.